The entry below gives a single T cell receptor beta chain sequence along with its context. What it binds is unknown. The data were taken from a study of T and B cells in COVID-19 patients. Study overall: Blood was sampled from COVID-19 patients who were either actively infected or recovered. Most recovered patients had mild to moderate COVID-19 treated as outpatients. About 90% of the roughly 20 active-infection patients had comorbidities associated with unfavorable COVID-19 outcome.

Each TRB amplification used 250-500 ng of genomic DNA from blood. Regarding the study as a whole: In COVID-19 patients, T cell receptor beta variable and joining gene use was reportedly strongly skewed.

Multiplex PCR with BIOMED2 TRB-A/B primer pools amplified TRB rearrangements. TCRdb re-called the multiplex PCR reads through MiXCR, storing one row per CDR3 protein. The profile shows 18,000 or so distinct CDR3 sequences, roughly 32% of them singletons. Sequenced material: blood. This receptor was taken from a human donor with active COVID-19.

Written as DNA, the CDR3 is TGTGCCAGCAGCCGGGACAGGGTAACAGATACGCAGTATTTT. Its protein is CASSRDRVTDTQYF. The rearrangement links TRBV12-3 or TRBV12-4 to TRBJ2-3; 9 bases align to TRBD1. V shed 6 bases and J 3 bases; nucleotides not matched to a gene: 4. The CDR3 is 14 residues long.